The 29 T cell receptor beta chains listed next were all sequenced from one sample in a study of radiotherapy plus CTLA-4 blockade in lung cancer. TCRdb's table, derived via immunoSEQ multiplex PCR, lists solely in-frame clones and lacks some. The sample holds tens of thousands of clones, 80% to 90% seen once. This sample comprised peripheral blood, obtained from a patient treated with radiotherapy plus ipilimumab. The receptor source for this set is a human donor with non-small cell lung cancer who had stable disease on radiotherapy plus ipilimumab.

V and J are TRBV25-1 and TRBJ1-2; D remains ambiguous. This CDR3 has 13 amino acids. The V end lost 1 base, the J end lost 4 bases, and 7 bases lay between the germline ends. Germline CDR1 reads MGHDK; CDR2 reads SYGVNS. CDR3 nucleotide sequence: TGTGCCAGCAGTGAATCGCCCTCCTATGGCTACACCTTC. It translates to CASSESPSYGYTF.

The chain combines TRBV5-4 with TRBJ1-4, with 10 bases identical to TRBD1. CDR3 length: 16 amino acids. Trimming took 0 bases from V and 8 from J; bases not matched to a gene: 7. Germline CDR1 and CDR2: SGHNT and YYREEE (reference sequence). This CDR3 reads CASSLGSDRGKEKLFF. DNA for the CDR3: TGTGCCAGCAGCTTGGGATCGGACAGGGGGAAAGAAAAACTGTTTTTT.

CDR3 DNA: TGTGCCAGCAGCTTCCGCGCGGGAGTGGCCGGGGAGCTGTTTTTT. Translated: CASSFRAGVAGELFF. The chain has TRBV5-4 and TRBJ2-2, with TRBD2 matching 7 bases. This CDR3 contains 15 residues. V gave up 2 bases and J gave up 6 bases; unmatched junction bases: 7. Germline V gene sequence: CDR1 SGHNT, CDR2 YYREEE (reference sequence).

This chain uses TRBV6-5 with TRBJ2-7; D is unclear. The CDR3 contains 14 residues. V was trimmed by 6 bases and J by 3 bases, leaving 15 bases between them. CDR1 and CDR2 (germline): MNHEY, SVGAGI. CDR3 in amino acids: CASREPGNSYEQYF. The CDR3 DNA is TGTGCCAGCAGAGAACCGGGCAACAGCTACGAGCAGTACTTC.

V and J are TRBV28 and TRBJ1-1, with D tentatively TRBD1 (6 bases). Germline CDR1 MDHEN, CDR2 SYDVKM. The CDR3 is 15 amino acids. The V end lost 1 base, the J end lost 1 base, and 10 bases lay between the germline ends. In DNA, the CDR3 is TGTGCCAGCAGTTTATCCCGGGGGCGGAACACTGAAGCTTTCTTT. Translation: CASSLSRGRNTEAFF.

The chain uses TRBV10-3 and TRBJ2-5, with D unresolved. V was pared by 3 bases and J by 0 bases, with 5 bases between. The germline gives CDR1 ENHRY, CDR2 SYGVKD. The CDR3 runs to 13 residues. The CDR3 is CAISDEDQETQYF. The CDR3 DNA follows: TGTGCCATCAGTGACGAGGACCAAGAGACCCAGTACTTC.

The rearrangement uses TRBV7-3 and TRBJ2-3, with TRBD2 matching 9 bases. The CDR3 covers 15 residues. Germline CDR1 SGHTA, CDR2 FQGTGA. The V and J ends lost 5 bases and 1 base, in that order; junction bases with no gene match: 4. CDR3 amino acids: CASSRTSVGTDTQYF. The CDR3 region has the DNA TGTGCCAGCAGCCGGACTAGCGTCGGCACAGATACGCAGTATTTT.

V is TRBV6-6 and J is TRBJ1-2, with a possible D match to TRBD1 (6 bases). The CDR3 spans 15 residues. Germline V gene sequence: CDR1 MNHNY, CDR2 SVGAGI (reference sequence). V shed 8 bases and J shed 2 bases, with 18 bases lying between them. CDR3 residues: CASLERGAINYGYTF. CDR3 bases: TGTGCCAGCCTAGAGCGGGGGGCTATAAACTATGGCTACACCTTC.

This rearrangement joins TRBV9 to TRBJ2-1, with 9 bases fitting TRBD1. The J segment lost 6 bases and the V segment lost 4 bases, leaving 8 bases of the junction unmatched. Germline CDR1 SGDLS, CDR2 YYNGEE. The CDR3 totals 15 residues. CDR3 DNA sequence: TGTGCCAGCAGCTCCGGGACAGGGATGTCCAATGAGCAGTTCTTC. It specifies CASSSGTGMSNEQFF.

V and J are TRBV19 and TRBJ1-5; 8 nucleotides match TRBD1. Germline values: CDR1 LNHDA, CDR2 SQIVND (reference sequence). The V gene end was trimmed by 5 bases and the J gene end by 4 bases; junction bases not matched to a gene: 13. The CDR3 runs to 17 residues. The CDR3 here is CASSGGTGGFRNQPQHF. The CDR3 DNA is TGTGCCAGTAGTGGAGGGACAGGCGGTTTTAGGAATCAGCCCCAGCATTTT.

The genes are TRBV29-1 and TRBJ1-5; possible D gene TRBD1, 6 bases. This CDR3 contains 14 residues. Germline V gives CDR1 SQVTM, CDR2 ANQGSEA. V gave up 6 bases and J gave up 0 bases, with 12 bases separating them. The CDR3: CSVGDTYSNQPQHF. The CDR3 DNA sequence: TGCAGCGTGGGGGACACGTATAGCAATCAGCCCCAGCATTTT.

The CDR3, as DNA: TGTGCCAGCAGTTCTTGGGACAGCCTTAATGAAAAACTGTTTTTT. It encodes CASSSWDSLNEKLFF. The chain has TRBV27 and TRBJ1-4; 7 bases align to TRBD1. The trim removed 4 bases at V and 4 bases at J, leaving 6 bases unmatched. This CDR3 is built from 15 residues. Germline V CDR1 and CDR2: MNHEY, SMNVEV (reference sequence).

The chain employs TRBV25-1 and TRBJ2-7; D is unclear. The CDR3 has 14 residues. Germline values: CDR1 MGHDK, CDR2 SYGVNS. Trimming shortened V by 7 bases and J by 0 bases, and 13 bases separated the two germline ends. The CDR3: CASTPTLYSYEQYF. The CDR3 nucleotides read TGTGCCAGCACCCCGACTTTATACTCCTACGAGCAGTACTTC.

The chain is built from TRBV7-7 and TRBJ2-5; the match to TRBD2 covers 8 bases. Germline V lookup: CDR1 SSHAT, CDR2 FNYEAQ (reference sequence). V was pared by 5 bases and J by 5 bases, with 4 bases of the junction left unmatched. CDR3 size: 13 residues. The CDR3 nucleotides are TGTGCCAGCAGCCGGGGGGGCCGGGAGACCCAGTACTTC. Protein product: CASSRGGRETQYF.

This chain links TRBV9 with TRBJ2-2; TRBD2 might be the D (6 bases). V lost 3 bases and J 2 bases, leaving 17 bases between the germline ends. CDR3 size: 17 residues. CDR1 SGDLS and CDR2 YYNGEE come from the germline V gene. The CDR3 sequence is CASSAARWGLNTGELFF. The CDR3 DNA sequence: TGTGCCAGCAGCGCAGCGAGGTGGGGACTTAACACCGGGGAGCTGTTTTTT.

In this sample, this clone turned up once. The gene calls are TRBV4-2 and TRBJ2-7, with D tentatively TRBD1 or TRBD2 (5 bases each). Between the trimmed V and J ends, which lost 2 bases and 2 bases, there was a span of 13 bases. The CDR3 extends over 15 amino acids. The germline V gene encodes CDR1 LGHNA and CDR2 YNFKEQ. The CDR3 spells CASSQTRGGPYEQYF. Written as DNA, the CDR3 is TGTGCCAGCAGCCAAACCCGGGGCGGGCCCTACGAGCAGTACTTC.

The chain employs TRBV10-2 and TRBJ2-7; D gene unclear. Germline lookup yields CDR1 WSHSY and CDR2 SAAADI. V dropped 6 bases and J dropped 6 bases, with 12 bases sitting between them. CDR3 length: 12 amino acids. The CDR3 loop reads CASSKTGSEQYF. The CDR3 bases are TGCGCCAGCAGCAAGACTGGTAGCGAGCAGTACTTC.

V and J are TRBV5-1 and TRBJ2-7; 11 positions match TRBD2. The germline V gene encodes CDR1 SGHRS and CDR2 YFSETQ. V was pared by 3 bases and J by 9 bases, with 8 bases of the junction left unmatched. The CDR3 consists of 14 residues. The CDR3: CASSSTSGDAAQYF. The CDR3 nucleotides read TGCGCCAGCAGCTCGACTAGCGGGGATGCGGCGCAGTACTTC. The complete variable domain, with remaining parts taken from reference TRBV5-1 and TRBJ2-7, reads KAGVTQTPRYLIKTRGQQVTLSCSPISGHRSVSWYQQTPGQGLQFLFEYFSETQRNKGNFPGRFSGRQFSNSRSEMNVSTLELGDSALYLCASSSTSGDAAQYFGPGTRLTVT.

The chain combines TRBV25-1 with TRBJ2-1; tentatively, D is TRBD2 (6 bases). The CDR3 spans 13 residues. Germline CDR1 and CDR2: MGHDK and SYGVNS. V was pared by 4 bases and J by 10 bases, with 14 bases between. The CDR3 bases are TGTGCCAGCAGTGCGTCTCTCCTAGCGGAGCAGTTCTTC. As protein: CASSASLLAEQFF. Full variable domain (missing parts from reference TRBV25-1 and TRBJ2-1): EADIYQTPRYLVIGTGKKITLECSQTMGHDKMYWYQQDPGMELHLIHYSYGVNSTEKGDLSSESTVSRIRTEHFPLTLESARPSHTSQYLCASSASLLAEQFFGPGTRLTVL.

The V and J genes are TRBV11-2 and TRBJ1-2, with D hard to call. Germline CDR1 SGHAT, CDR2 FQNNGV. The CDR3 is made up of 12 amino acids. Between the trimmed V and J ends, which lost 2 bases and 6 bases, there was a span of 7 bases. CDR3 residues: CASSLSGDGYTF. Written as DNA, the CDR3 is TGTGCCAGCAGCTTATCCGGGGATGGCTACACCTTC.

This chain connects TRBV7-8 to TRBJ1-5; weak D call: TRBD1 (6 bases). CDR1 SGHVS and CDR2 FQNEAQ come from the germline V gene. CDR3 length: 16 amino acids. V lost 4 bases and J lost 0, with 13 bases in between. The DNA of the CDR3 is TGTGCCAGCAGCTCCGGACAGCCCTATAGCAATCAGCCCCAGCATTTT. Amino acid sequence: CASSSGQPYSNQPQHF.

There are a few counts of this clone. The chain links TRBV28 to TRBJ2-5, with D perhaps matching TRBD2 (5 bases). Germline V CDR1 and CDR2: MDHEN, SYDVKM. This CDR3 spans 14 amino acids. The V gene lost 5 bases and the J gene lost 5 bases, with 15 bases spanning the gap. CDR3 nucleotide sequence: TGTGCCAGCAGTAACCCGGGCAGGAGGGAGACCCAGTACTTC. Translation gives CASSNPGRRETQYF.

V is TRBV11-1 and J is TRBJ1-1, with D hard to call. Germline V gene data show CDR1 as SGHAT and CDR2 as FQDESV (reference sequence). Deletions cut 0 bases from V and 2 bases from J, with 4 bases between. This CDR3 has 13 residues. This CDR3 reads CASSLALNTEAFF. The CDR3 nucleotides read TGTGCCAGCAGCTTAGCGCTAAACACTGAAGCTTTCTTT.

The V call is TRBV4-2, the J call TRBJ2-2; no clear D gene. V lost 3 bases, J lost 7 bases, and 12 bases lay in between. The CDR3 totals 14 residues. From germline, CDR1 is LGHNA and CDR2 YNFKEQ. The CDR3 loop is CASSQGRIGGELFF. Here the CDR3 DNA reads TGTGCCAGCAGCCAGGGCCGAATTGGCGGGGAGCTGTTTTTT.

V is TRBV7-7 and J is TRBJ2-1, with 8 bases fitting TRBD2. V gave up 6 bases and J gave up 8 bases; unmatched junction bases: 9. Germline values: CDR1 SSHAT, CDR2 FNYEAQ (reference sequence). CDR3 length equals 14 residues. The CDR3 here is CASSTASGGYEQFF. The CDR3 DNA is TGTGCCAGCAGTACCGCCAGCGGGGGCTATGAGCAGTTCTTC. Filled out from reference TRBV7-7 and TRBJ2-1, the complete variable domain reads GAGVSQSPRYKVTKRGQDVTLRCDPISSHATLYWYQQALGQGPEFLTYFNYEAQPDKSGLPSDRFSAERPEGSISTLTIQRTEQRDSAMYRCASSTASGGYEQFFGPGTRLTVL.

V and J are TRBV28 and TRBJ1-5; 7 positions agree with TRBD1. The CDR3 runs 15 residues. With 6 bases clipped from V and 0 bases from J, the junction kept 5 bases outside the gene matches. Looked up from germline, CDR1 is MDHEN and CDR2 is SYDVKM. CDR3 amino acids: CASSWTGVSNQPQHF. The CDR3 nucleotides read TGTGCCAGCAGCTGGACAGGTGTTAGCAATCAGCCCCAGCATTTT.

This clone appeared a single time. V usage is TRBV27 and J usage is TRBJ1-2; D may be TRBD1 (5 bases). V was shortened by 6 bases and J by 5 bases, with 19 bases between the two germline ends. CDR1 and CDR2 (germline): MNHEY, SMNVEV (reference sequence). CDR3 length equals 15 residues. The CDR3 region is CASSPGAARRYGYTF. CDR3 nucleotides: TGTGCCAGCAGCCCTGGGGCCGCCAGGCGTTATGGCTACACCTTC.

V usage is TRBV18 and J usage is TRBJ2-3; 8 positions agree with TRBD2. Germline V gives CDR1 KGHSH, CDR2 LQKENI. This CDR3 region has 15 residues. V lost 5 bases to trimming and J lost 2 bases; unmatched junction nucleotides: 6. The CDR3: CASSKSGGATDTQYF. In DNA, the CDR3 is TGTGCCAGCTCAAAATCCGGGGGGGCCACAGATACGCAGTATTTT.

This chain links TRBV27 with TRBJ2-2; 13 nucleotides agree with TRBD2. Germline V CDR1 and CDR2: MNHEY, SMNVEV (reference sequence). V gave up 0 bases and J gave up 6 bases; unmatched junction bases: 7. The CDR3 runs to 18 residues. For the CDR3, the DNA is TGTGCCAGCAGTTTATCGAAACTAGCGGGGGGGACGGCCGGGGAGCTGTTTTTT. Encoded protein: CASSLSKLAGGTAGELFF.